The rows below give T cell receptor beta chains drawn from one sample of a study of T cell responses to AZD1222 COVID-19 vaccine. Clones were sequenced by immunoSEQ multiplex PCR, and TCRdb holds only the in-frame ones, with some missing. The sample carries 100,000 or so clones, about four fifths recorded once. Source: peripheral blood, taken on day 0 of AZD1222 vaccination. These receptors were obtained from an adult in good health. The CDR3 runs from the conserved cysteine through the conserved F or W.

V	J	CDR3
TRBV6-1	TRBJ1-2	CASSESAYGYTF
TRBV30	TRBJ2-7	CAWSRTGMGPWEQYF
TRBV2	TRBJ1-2	CASSEQAGANGYTF
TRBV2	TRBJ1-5	CASSEGLRGTQPQHF
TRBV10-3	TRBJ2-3	CAISDRGVGTDTQYF
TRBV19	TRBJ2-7	CASSIWTGKAYEQYF
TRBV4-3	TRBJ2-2	CASSLTSGMNTGELFF
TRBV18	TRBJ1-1	CASSPYYGTANTEAFF
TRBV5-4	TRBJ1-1	CASSLDPGTAGSAFF
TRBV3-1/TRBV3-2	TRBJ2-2	CASSPVSGYTGELFF
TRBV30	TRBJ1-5	CAWNLTPGQPQHF
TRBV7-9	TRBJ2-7	CASSRGLAGQYEQYF
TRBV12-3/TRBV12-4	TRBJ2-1	CASTPGSNEQFF
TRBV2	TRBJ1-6	CASSVQGANSPLHF
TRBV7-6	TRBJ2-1	CASSLGDSPYNEQFF
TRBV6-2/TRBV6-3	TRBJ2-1	CASSSGPYNEQFF
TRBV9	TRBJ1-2	CASSSPGDINGYTF
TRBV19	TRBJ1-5	CASSRQGVRSGSNQPQHF
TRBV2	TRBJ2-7	CASSGDRGYEQYF
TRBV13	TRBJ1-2	CASSQTTRVEGYTF
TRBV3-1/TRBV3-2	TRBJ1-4	CASSLYRGGTTNEKLFF
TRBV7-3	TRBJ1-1	CASSPTGPMGQGEAFF
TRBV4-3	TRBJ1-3	CASSQEALVRTPSGNTIYF
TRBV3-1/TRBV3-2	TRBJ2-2	CASSQDPNTSGGPGELFF
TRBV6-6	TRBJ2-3	CASSYLVAGASDTQYF
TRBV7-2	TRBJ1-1	CASSYPQGGTEAFF
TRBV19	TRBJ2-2	CASSIGTVNTGELFF
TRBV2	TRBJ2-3	CASSSTLRDTQYF
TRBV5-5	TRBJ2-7	CASSTDRTSQEQYF
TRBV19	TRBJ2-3	CASSTSGPGTDTQYF
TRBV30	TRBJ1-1	CAWSVRTGTEAFF
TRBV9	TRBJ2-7	CASSVGGDSYLYEQYF
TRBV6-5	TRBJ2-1	CASSPRGYEQFF
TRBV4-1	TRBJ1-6	CASSDRFNSPLHF
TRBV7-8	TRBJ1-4	CASSRDRSNEKLFF
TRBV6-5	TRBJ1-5	CASTLTAWPQHF
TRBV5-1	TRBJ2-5	CASSLDETGTSETQYF
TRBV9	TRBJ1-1	CASSVAVNTEAFF
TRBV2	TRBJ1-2	CASSRTGYYGYTF
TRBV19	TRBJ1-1	CASRRGQIEAFF
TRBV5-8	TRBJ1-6	CASENWGSPLHF
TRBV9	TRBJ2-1	CASSPQLAGNEQFF
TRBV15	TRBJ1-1	CATSRVPWGEAFF
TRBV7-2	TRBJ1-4	CASSTGQGANNEKLFF
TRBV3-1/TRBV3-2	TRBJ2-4	CASSQVTASRVAKNIQYF
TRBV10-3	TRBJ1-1	CAISGGDRANTEAFF
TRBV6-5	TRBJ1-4	CASSYSGRYEKLFF
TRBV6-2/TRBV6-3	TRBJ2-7	CASGPRTGLSYEQYF
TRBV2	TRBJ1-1	CASRGVWAFF
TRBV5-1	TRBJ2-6	CASLSSGANVLTF
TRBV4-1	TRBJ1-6	CASSQHGTGVNSPLHF
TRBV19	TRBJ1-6	CASCGPAFSPLHF
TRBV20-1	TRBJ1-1	CSASGNTGMVSEAFF
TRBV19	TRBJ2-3	CASSGSRGGSVVSTDTQYF
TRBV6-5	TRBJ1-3	CASSFSDSGNTIYF
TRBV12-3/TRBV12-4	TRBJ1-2	CASSFPRYGYTF
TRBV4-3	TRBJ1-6	CASSQVGEGSPLHF
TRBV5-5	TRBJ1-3	CASSDGQLAGNTIYF